This T cell receptor (beta chain) was sequenced for a study of cytomegalovirus exposure and HLA in healthy donors. Study background: Researchers found that approximately 80% of 350 to 500 genotyped donors fell within the Caucasian-associated ancestry cluster. Study conclusions and caveats: Approximately 160 TCR beta chains were listed as cytomegalovirus-associated. A later analysis revealed that TCR association rates differed between HLA loci, peaking at DRB1 and bottoming out at HLA-C.

Points on this clone: Antigen unknown.

The length of the CDR3 is 13 residues. The V gene's germline CDR1 is SGHTA and CDR2 FQGNSA. Trimming cost V 7 bases and J 0 bases, with 10 bases left between them. The PCR employed 60 Vbeta primers together with 13 Jbeta primers. The protocol was immunoSEQ multiplex PCR, while the TCRdb copy is restricted to in-frame clones and leaves out a portion. The data contain about 200,000 clones, about four fifths of them seen just once; the ten biggest clones take up less than 2%. The sequence derives from a woman aged 18-35 years in good health and CMV-seronegative. The specimen was PBMCs. This rearrangement joins TRBV7-2 to TRBJ2-7; D is ambiguous. The CDR3 DNA is TGTGCCAGCAAGTACAGCCCCTCCTACGAGCAGTACTTC. Amino acid sequence: CASKYSPSYEQYF. Together with reference TRBV7-2 and TRBJ2-7, the CDR3 gives the full variable domain: GAGVSQSPSNKVTEKGKDVELRCDPISGHTALYWYRQSLGQGLEFLIYFQGNSAPDKSGLPSDRFSAERTGGSVSTLTIQRTQQEDSAVYLCASKYSPSYEQYFGPGTRLTVT.